The source of this TCR beta chain is a study of T-cell reconstitution after alpha-beta-depleted transplantation in children. A note on this clonotype: What it binds is unknown.

Using unique molecular identifiers, the investigators prepared the TCRbeta library. From the PCR reads, TCRdb called clonotypes with MiXCR, one entry per CDR3 protein. The data show about 580,000 distinct CDR3 sequences, with over 20% seen just once and 30% to 45% held by the top ten. The study's findings and limits: One year post-transplant, T-cell counts and diversity were largely derived from T cells produced anew. There were reportedly several hundred expanded graft clones from which alpha-beta T cells came about two months after transplant. Surviving recipient T cells and intrathymic progenitors accounted for some patients' high TCRbeta diversity at day 60.

The CDR3 sequence is 15 residues long. The V segment lost 3 bases and the J segment 6 bases; nucleotides outside the gene matches: 4. Looked up from germline, CDR1 is SGHAT and CDR2 is FQNNGV. Sequenced here: PBMCs, sampled before TCRalphabeta/CD19-depleted stem cell transplant. The chain employs TRBV11-2 and TRBJ2-1; 11 nucleotides agree with TRBD2. This TCR was recovered from a boy under two years old with Wiskott-Aldrich syndrome, due to receive a stem cell transplant. The CDR3 sequence: CASSFIAGGPNEQFF. In nucleotides, the CDR3 is TGTGCCAGCAGCTTCATAGCGGGAGGGCCCAATGAGCAGTTCTTC.